This passage covers 10 T cell receptor beta chains from one sample sequenced in a study of T cell responses to AZD1222 COVID-19 vaccine. TCRdb keeps only in-frame clones here, not all; method: immunoSEQ multiplex PCR. The table records 150,000 to 200,000 clones, about 92% of them present only once. The sequenced sample was peripheral blood, obtained on day 0 of AZD1222 vaccination. Every receptor here comes from an adult in good health.

V is TRBV3-1 (or the pseudogene TRBV3-2) and J is TRBJ1-1; D is ambiguous. The length of the CDR3 is 12 residues. Germline V gives CDR1 LGHDT, CDR2 YNNKEL (reference sequence). Trimming removed 4 bases at V and 6 bases at J, with 9 bases between. In DNA, the CDR3 is TGTGCCAGCAGCCTTCAAGGGTCTGAAGCTTTCTTT. Translated: CASSLQGSEAFF.

The chain is built from TRBV18 and TRBJ1-6; D remains unclear. Trimming cost V 3 bases and J 8 bases, with 14 bases left between them. CDR1 and CDR2 from the germline V gene are KGHSH and LQKENI. CDR3 length: 15 amino acids. CDR3 in DNA: TGTGCCAGCTCACCGGTCTGGCAGTCAGATTCACCCCTCCACTTT. Translating it yields CASSPVWQSDSPLHF.

This clone has just one count. The gene calls are TRBV12-3 or TRBV12-4 and TRBJ1-1; D remains unclear. The CDR3 spans 13 residues. V lost 2 bases, J lost 6 bases, and 10 bases lay in between. CDR3 protein: CASSLIRDPEAFF. CDR3 bases: TGTGCCAGCAGTTTAATAAGAGATCCTGAAGCTTTCTTT.

V and J are TRBV3-1 (or the pseudogene TRBV3-2) and TRBJ2-5; no reliable D call. Germline CDR1 reads LGHDT; CDR2 reads YNNKEL (reference sequence). Between the trimmed V and J ends, which lost 5 bases and 5 bases, there was a span of 21 bases. This CDR3 contains 16 residues. In DNA, the CDR3 is TGTGCCAGCAGCACGGCGTGTCCCTCTTTCTCTGAGACCCAGTACTTC. This encodes CASSTACPSFSETQYF.

The chain uses TRBV14 and TRBJ1-1; maybe TRBD1 (6 bases). The V gene's germline CDR1 is SGHDN and CDR2 FVKESK. CDR3 length equals 14 residues. The germline V and J ends were trimmed by 6 bases and 6 bases, with 17 bases remaining between them. CDR3 nucleotide sequence: TGTGCCAGCAGGGACAGTTACGCGTATTCTGAAGCTTTCTTT. This codes for CASRDSYAYSEAFF.

The J gene is TRBJ2-5, the V gene TRBV18; D is perhaps TRBD1 or TRBD2 (6 bases each). V was shortened by 2 bases and J by 1 base, with 17 bases between the two germline ends. From germline, CDR1 is KGHSH and CDR2 LQKENI. This CDR3 is 17 amino acids long. The CDR3 here is CASSPRRGSGFQETQYF. CDR3 nucleotide sequence: TGTGCCAGCTCACCAAGAAGGGGGAGCGGGTTCCAAGAGACCCAGTACTTC. Based on the CDR3 plus reference TRBV18 and TRBJ2-5, the full variable domain is NAGVMQNPRHLVRRRGQEARLRCSPMKGHSHVYWYRQLPEEGLKFMVYLQKENIIDESGMPKERFSAEFPKEGPSILRIQQVVRGDSAAYFCASSPRRGSGFQETQYFGPGTRLLVL.

This sequence joins TRBV2 and TRBJ2-5; D might be TRBD1 (6 bases). CDR1 SNHLY and CDR2 FYNNEI come from the germline V gene. The CDR3 is made up of 14 amino acids. Trimming removed 8 bases at V and 3 bases at J, with 16 bases between. The CDR3 protein is CASFLNRVEETQYF. Here the CDR3 DNA reads TGTGCCAGCTTTCTAAACAGGGTGGAAGAGACCCAGTACTTC.

The chain employs TRBV5-4 and TRBJ1-2; 8 nucleotides line up with TRBD1. Germline CDR1 reads SGHNT; CDR2 reads YYREEE (reference sequence). V trimming: 5 bases; J trimming: 0 bases; junction bases outside the gene matches: 0. This CDR3 is built from 13 residues. The CDR3 spells CASRQGANYGYTF. As DNA, the CDR3 is TGTGCCAGCAGACAGGGGGCTAACTATGGCTACACCTTC.

V gene TRBV6-4 combines with J gene TRBJ2-3; D ambiguous. CDR3 size: 13 residues. Per germline, CDR1 MRHNA and CDR2 SNTAGT. V shed 5 bases and J shed 6 bases, with 12 bases lying between them. The CDR3 sequence is CASSRWVRDTQYF. The CDR3 bases are TGTGCCAGCAGTCGTTGGGTTCGGGATACGCAGTATTTT.

The chain uses TRBV18 and TRBJ1-4, with no clear D. Trimming shortened V by 6 bases and J by 0 bases, and 20 bases separated the two germline ends. The CDR3 runs to 18 residues. Germline V CDR1 and CDR2: KGHSH, LQKENI. The CDR3 coding sequence is TGTGCCAGCTCCCCAATACAACATCCTGGGGCAACTAATGAAAAACTGTTTTTT. Protein sequence: CASSPIQHPGATNEKLFF.